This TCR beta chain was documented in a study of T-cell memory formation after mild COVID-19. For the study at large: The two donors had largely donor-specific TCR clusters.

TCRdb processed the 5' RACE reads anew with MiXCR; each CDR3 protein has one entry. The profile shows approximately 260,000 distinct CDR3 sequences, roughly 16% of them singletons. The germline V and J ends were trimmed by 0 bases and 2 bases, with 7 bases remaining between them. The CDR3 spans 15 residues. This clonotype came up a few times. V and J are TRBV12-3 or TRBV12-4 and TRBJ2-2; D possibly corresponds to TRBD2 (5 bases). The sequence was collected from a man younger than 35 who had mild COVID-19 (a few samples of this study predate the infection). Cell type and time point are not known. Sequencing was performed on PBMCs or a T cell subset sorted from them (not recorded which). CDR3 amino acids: CASSLALANTGELFF. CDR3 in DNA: TGTGCCAGCAGTTTAGCTCTAGCAAACACCGGGGAGCTGTTTTTT.